Listed below are T cell receptor beta chains from one sample, sequenced in a study of T cells in Graves' hyperthyroidism and ophthalmopathy. In TCRdb, the multiplex PCR reads were re-called with MiXCR into one record per CDR3 protein. The sample consists of fewer than 250,000 distinct CDR3 sequences, roughly 17% of them appearing once. The material sequenced was blood. Source of these receptors: a woman under 30 with Graves' ophthalmopathy. Both conserved end residues are part of each CDR3. Fields, in order: clone size, D gene, V gene, J gene, CDR3 protein, CDR3 DNA. A D gene is named only where the DNA matches it firmly. Clone sizes are given selectively: once, few, many, or a class where the clone is expanded.

>many|-|TRBV6-1|TRBJ2-3
CASRRGGSTDTQYF
TGTGCCAGCCGGAGGGGGGGAAGCACAGATACGCAGTATTTT
>many|-|TRBV5-1|TRBJ1-4
CASSLAGSNEKLFF
TGCGCCAGCAGCTTGGCCGGGTCTAATGAAAAACTGTTTTTT
>-|TRBD1|TRBV6-2/TRBV6-3|TRBJ1-6
CASSSPDRGLNSPLHF
TGTGCCAGCAGTTCCCCGGACAGGGGGCTTAATTCACCCCTCCACTTT
>many|TRBD2|TRBV11-3|TRBJ2-1
CASSLDYLLAGGLNEQFF
TGTGCCAGCAGCTTAGACTACCTACTAGCGGGAGGGCTAAATGAGCAGTTCTTC
>many|-|TRBV11-3|TRBJ1-1
CASSLNGGSGTEAFF
TGTGCCAGCAGCTTAAACGGGGGGTCAGGCACTGAAGCTTTCTTT
>once|-|TRBV28|TRBJ1-5
CASSQDRRTGSAPQHF
TGTGCCAGCAGTCAAGACAGGCGAACTGGCAGTGCGCCACAGCATTTT
>many|TRBD2|TRBV7-2|TRBJ2-3
CASSLATSSGRYADTQYF
TGTGCCAGCAGCTTAGCGACGTCTAGCGGGAGGTACGCAGATACGCAGTATTTT
>-|-|TRBV9|TRBJ1-5
CASSVGSSHNQPQHF
TGTGCCAGCAGCGTAGGCAGCAGCCACAATCAGCCCCAGCATTTT
>few|TRBD1|TRBV5-4|TRBJ1-1
CASSQWGPGQGPVNTEAFF
TGTGCCAGCAGCCAATGGGGCCCGGGACAGGGTCCTGTGAACACTGAAGCTTTCTTT
>many|TRBD2|TRBV20-1|TRBJ2-1
CSARDPAGGYNEQFF
TGCAGTGCTAGAGATCCGGCGGGGGGATACAATGAGCAGTTCTTC
>many|-|TRBV28|TRBJ2-1
CASSFRAYSYNEQFF
TGTGCCAGCAGTTTTCGCGCCTACTCCTACAATGAGCAGTTCTTC
>-|-|TRBV10-2|TRBJ1-1
CASSEFRDAEAFF
TGCGCCAGCAGTGAGTTCAGGGACGCTGAAGCTTTCTTT
>-|TRBD2|TRBV28|TRBJ2-7
CASNPTARTSGTVVHEQYF
TGTGCCAGCAACCCAACGGCGAGGACTAGCGGGACAGTGGTCCACGAGCAGTACTTC
>-|TRBD2|TRBV6-5|TRBJ2-3
CASSYSSGGATQYF
TGTGCCAGCAGTTACTCGAGCGGGGGGGCTACGCAGTATTTT
>-|TRBD1|TRBV12-3/TRBV12-4|TRBJ2-1
CARRPGQGNLVYNEQFF
TGTGCCAGACGTCCGGGACAGGGGAATCTAGTCTACAATGAGCAGTTCTTC
>many|TRBD2|TRBV12-3/TRBV12-4|TRBJ2-1
CASSPTSGRYNEQFF
TGTGCCAGCAGCCCTACTAGCGGGAGGTACAATGAGCAGTTCTTC
>many|-|TRBV11-2|TRBJ2-5
CASSGRTDQETQYF
TGTGCCAGCAGCGGACGGACAGACCAAGAGACCCAGTACTTC
>many|-|TRBV6-1|TRBJ1-1
CASREGWMNTEAFF
TGTGCCAGCAGGGAAGGGTGGATGAACACTGAAGCTTTCTTT
>once|TRBD2|TRBV27|TRBJ2-7
CASSFYRTSGGSYEQYF
TGTGCCAGCAGTTTCTACCGGACTAGCGGGGGATCCTACGAGCAGTACTTC
>-|TRBD1|TRBV11-1|TRBJ2-7
CASSLVTGGADSYEQYF
TGTGCCAGCAGCTTAGTGACAGGGGGCGCGGACTCCTACGAGCAGTACTTC
>-|-|TRBV3-1|TRBJ2-5
CASSKGGGPEETQYF
TGTGCCAGCAGCAAAGGGGGGGGGCCTGAGGAGACCCAGTACTTC
>many|-|TRBV18|TRBJ1-2
CASSPTRDREGGYTF
TGTGCCAGCTCACCTACCCGGGACCGTGAAGGGGGCTACACCTTC
>many|-|TRBV12-3/TRBV12-4|TRBJ1-2
CASSPQAYGYTF
TGTGCCAGCAGTCCACAGGCCTATGGCTACACCTTC
>many|-|TRBV27|TRBJ2-3
CASRTRRLVTDTQYF
TGTGCCAGCAGAACCCGCCGACTAGTCACAGATACGCAGTATTTT
>-|-|TRBV7-6|TRBJ1-1
CASSLAVVGSDLEAFF
TGTGCCAGCAGCTTAGCGGTAGTGGGTTCAGACCTCGAAGCTTTCTTT
>-|TRBD2|TRBV28|TRBJ2-3
CASSPSGSTHTQYF
TGTGCCAGCAGCCCAAGCGGGAGCACACATACGCAGTATTTT
>-|-|TRBV29-1|TRBJ1-1
CSVEKNKNTEAFF
TGCAGCGTTGAAAAAAACAAGAACACTGAAGCTTTCTTT
>many|TRBD2|TRBV6-1|TRBJ2-1
CASSRPGLESEQFF
TGTGCCAGCAGTCGCCCGGGACTAGAGAGTGAGCAGTTCTTC
>many|TRBD1|TRBV27|TRBJ1-5
CASSSPGGQPQHF
TGTGCCAGCAGTTCCCCAGGGGGTCAGCCCCAGCATTTT
>many|-|TRBV30|TRBJ2-1
CACAPRGPYNEQFF
TGTGCCTGCGCACCTCGGGGCCCCTACAATGAGCAGTTCTTC
>many|TRBD1|TRBV3-1|TRBJ2-3
CASNSRQGSDTQYF
TGTGCCAGCAATTCCCGACAGGGCTCAGATACGCAGTATTTT
>-|TRBD2|TRBV9|TRBJ2-3
CASSREGGSRTDTQYF
TGTGCCAGCAGTAGAGAGGGCGGGAGTCGCACAGATACGCAGTATTTT
>many|TRBD2|TRBV20-1|TRBJ2-3
CSAPTSGAATDTQYF
TGCAGTGCGCCTACTAGCGGGGCTGCCACAGATACGCAGTATTTT
>-|TRBD2|TRBV29-1|TRBJ2-1
CSVSYPGTSGRGDEQFF
TGCAGCGTCTCCTACCCCGGGACTAGCGGGAGAGGCGATGAGCAGTTCTTC
>many|TRBD2|TRBV28|TRBJ2-3
CASSFPGQELPSGRGGRDTQYF
TGTGCCAGCAGTTTCCCGGGACAGGAACTCCCTAGCGGGAGGGGTGGTAGGGATACGCAGTATTTT